A selection of T cell receptor beta chains follows, all from one sample in a study of blood T cells in healthy people across ages. In TCRdb, the 5' RACE reads were re-called with MiXCR into one record per CDR3 protein. The sample lists 1.5 million to 2 million distinct CDR3 sequences; approximately 28% were seen once. The sample was blood. The receptors were gathered from a woman under 40 in good health. CDR3s include the opening cysteine and the closing phenylalanine or tryptophan. A D gene is named only where the DNA matches it firmly. Size is omitted from some rows. Given values are once, few, many or a class for expanded clones.

NA TRBJ1-6 TRBV5-1 few TGCGCCAGCAGCTTGGGGACATCGACCCCATTTTCACCCCTCCACTTT CASSLGTSTPFSPLHF
NA TRBJ2-5 TRBV12-3/TRBV12-4 NA TGTGCCAGCAGTTTAGCGGCAGGGGCAGCAGAGACCCAGTACTTC CASSLAAGAAETQYF
NA TRBJ2-5 TRBV28 NA TGTGCCACCGCAGACAGGGACTTCCAAGAGACCCAGTACTTC CATADRDFQETQYF
TRBD1 TRBJ2-5 TRBV10-3 NA TGTGCCATCAGTGAGCGCGACAGGGCGGGCGAGACCCAGTACTTC CAISERDRAGETQYF
TRBD1 TRBJ2-3 TRBV11-2 few TGTGCCAGCAGCCGGGACAGTCAAGATACGCAGTATTTT CASSRDSQDTQYF
NA TRBJ2-3 TRBV27 few TGTGCCAGCACTTTGTCTAGCAAGGCAGATACGCAGTATTTT CASTLSSKADTQYF
TRBD1 TRBJ1-1 TRBV7-9 NA TGTGCCAGCAGCTTTTCACAGGGGGTTACTGAAGCTTTCTTT CASSFSQGVTEAFF
NA TRBJ1-2 TRBV7-9 once TGTGCCAGCAGCTCAGGAGGGACGGATGATGGCTACACCTTC CASSSGGTDDGYTF
NA TRBJ2-5 TRBV15 few TGTGCCACCAGCACCGCAGGACGGACTGAAGAGACCCAGTACTTC CATSTAGRTEETQYF
NA TRBJ2-1 TRBV7-2 few TGTGCCAGCAGCTTAGGGTCACAGACATCCTACAATGAGCAGTTCTTC CASSLGSQTSYNEQFF
NA TRBJ2-1 TRBV7-2 many TGTGCCAGCAGCTTAGCTTCAGCCTACAATGAGCAGTTCTTC CASSLASAYNEQFF
NA TRBJ1-1 TRBV7-2 few TGTGCCAGCAGCTTAGCAGGGCCGGGGCCGTTAATGAACACTGAAGCTTTCTTT CASSLAGPGPLMNTEAFF
NA TRBJ1-2 TRBV12-3/TRBV12-4 NA TGTGCCAGCAAAGGCGATAACTATGGCTACACCTTC CASKGDNYGYTF
NA TRBJ1-1 TRBV9 NA TGTGCCAGCAGCGCGGCGGACGTCCACACTGAAGCTTTCTTT CASSAADVHTEAFF
NA TRBJ1-5 TRBV5-5 NA TGTGCCAGCAGCTTGTCAGTGTCGACAGGAAATCAGCTCCAGCATTTT CASSLSVSTGNQLQHF
NA TRBJ2-1 TRBV5-1 few TGCGCCAGCAGCTTGCTGGACGGGGGTGAGCAGTTCTTC CASSLLDGGEQFF
NA TRBJ2-7 TRBV27 few TGTGCCAGCAGTTTATATTTTAGGGCAGGCTATACAGAGCTAGCGCCATCCTACGAGCAGTACTTC CASSLYFRAGYTELAPSYEQYF
NA TRBJ2-3 TRBV12-3/TRBV12-4 few TGTGCCAGCAGTACCTTTGCTCACACAGATACGCAGTATTTT CASSTFAHTDTQYF
TRBD1 TRBJ1-1 TRBV20-1 few TGCAGTGCCCCCGACAGGGCCGCAGCTGGAGCTTTCTTT CSAPDRAAAGAFF
NA TRBJ2-7 TRBV20-1 many TGCAGTGCTTTAGAGAGCGCCGGTGGTGAGCAGTACTTC CSALESAGGEQYF
NA TRBJ2-3 TRBV2 few TGTGCCAGCAATGGGCGGGGGCCAGATACGCAGTATTTT CASNGRGPDTQYF
NA TRBJ1-2 TRBV27 NA TGTGCCAGCAGTTCCATAGACAGTCCCCTCTATGGCTACACCTTC CASSSIDSPLYGYTF
NA TRBJ1-1 TRBV9 NA TGTGCCAGCAGCGTAGTATTGTTGGGAAGCACTGAAGCTTTCTTT CASSVVLLGSTEAFF
NA TRBJ2-7 TRBV4-1 many TGCGCCAGCAGCCGAACTGCAGTTGGGGGGCCCACCTACGAGCAGTACTTC CASSRTAVGGPTYEQYF
NA TRBJ1-6 TRBV5-1 NA TGCGCCAGCAGCTTGAACCCCCTCACCCTCCACTTT CASSLNPLTLHF
TRBD1 TRBJ1-2 TRBV29-1 many TGCAGCGTTGAAGAAGGGCAGGGACAGTTGAGCTACACCTTC CSVEEGQGQLSYTF
NA TRBJ1-1 TRBV7-3 NA TGTGCCAGCAGCTTATCGGGGGCCGCTGAAGCTTTCTTT CASSLSGAAEAFF
NA TRBJ1-2 TRBV7-2 few TGTGCCAGCAGCTCAGGGATCTCTAACTATGGCTACACCTTC CASSSGISNYGYTF
NA TRBJ2-1 TRBV5-6 NA TGTGCCAGCAGCTTACGTACAGGGCGGGGTGAGCAGTTCTTC CASSLRTGRGEQFF
NA TRBJ1-2 TRBV9 once TGTGCCAGCAGCGTAGCTACCGGGGCGGGTGGCTACACCTTC CASSVATGAGGYTF
TRBD2 TRBJ2-7 TRBV9 many TGTGCCAGCAGCGTGGCCCCATCACAGCGGGGGACCTCCTACGAGCAGTACTTC CASSVAPSQRGTSYEQYF
NA TRBJ1-5 TRBV12-3/TRBV12-4 NA TGTGCCAGCAGTTTCGGCAGGGATGGGCAGCCCCAGCATTTT CASSFGRDGQPQHF
NA TRBJ2-1 TRBV7-9 NA TGTGCCAGCAGCTTAGACGGCCGCGATGAGCAGTTCTTC CASSLDGRDEQFF
NA TRBJ1-4 TRBV28 few TGTGCCAGCAGGCGTTGGTCGGGGGAAGAGGAAAAACTGTTTTTT CASRRWSGEEEKLFF
NA TRBJ2-5 TRBV12-3/TRBV12-4 few TGTGCCAGCAGCCTTCTCAGTGATCTGGGAGAGACCCAGTACTTC CASSLLSDLGETQYF
TRBD1 TRBJ1-2 TRBV6-6 many TGTGCCAGCAGGACAGGGGGCTATGGCTACACCTTC CASRTGGYGYTF
NA TRBJ1-2 TRBV7-8 NA TGTGCCAGCAGCTTAGGTCCCGGCAGACCAACTGCGACTAACTATGGCTACACCTTC CASSLGPGRPTATNYGYTF
TRBD1 TRBJ1-1 TRBV9 NA TGTGCCAGCAGCGTCGCCGGGACAGGGACCACTGAAGCTTTCTTT CASSVAGTGTTEAFF
TRBD2 TRBJ2-1 TRBV3-1 NA TGTGCCAGCAGCGCACTAGCGGGGGGGTGGAATGAGCAGTTCTTC CASSALAGGWNEQFF
NA TRBJ2-3 TRBV5-1 few TGCGCCAGCAGCGCTATGTCCGAGGTGTTTTCGAGCACAGATACGCAGTATTTT CASSAMSEVFSSTDTQYF